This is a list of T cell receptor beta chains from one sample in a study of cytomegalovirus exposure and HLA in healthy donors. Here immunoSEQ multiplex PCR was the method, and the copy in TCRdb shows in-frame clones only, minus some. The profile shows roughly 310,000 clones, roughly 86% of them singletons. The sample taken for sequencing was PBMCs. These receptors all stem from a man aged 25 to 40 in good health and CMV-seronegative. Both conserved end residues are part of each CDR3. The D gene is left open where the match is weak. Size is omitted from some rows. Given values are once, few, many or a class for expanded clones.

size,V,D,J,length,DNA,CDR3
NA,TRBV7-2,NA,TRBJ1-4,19,TGTGCCAGCAGCTTACGCGGGTCACAGTTATGGGGAGCCGGTGAAAAACTGTTTTTT,CASSLRGSQLWGAGEKLFF
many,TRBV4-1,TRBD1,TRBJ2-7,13,TGCGCCAGCAGCCATCAACAGGGGTACGAGCAGTACTTC,CASSHQQGYEQYF
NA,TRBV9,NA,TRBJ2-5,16,TGTGCCAGCAGCGCCGCGGGGGCGTGGTACCAAGAGACCCAGTACTTC,CASSAAGAWYQETQYF
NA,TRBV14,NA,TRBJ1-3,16,TGTGCCAGCAGCCAAAGGAGAGCTGTCTCTGGAAACACCATATATTTT,CASSQRRAVSGNTIYF
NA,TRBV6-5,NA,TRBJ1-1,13,TGTGCCAGCAGTTACTCCTCCTACACTGAAGCTTTCTTT,CASSYSSYTEAFF
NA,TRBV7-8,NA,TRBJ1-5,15,TGTGCCAGCAGCTTAGTTGTCGGTAGCAATCAGCCCCAGCATTTT,CASSLVVGSNQPQHF
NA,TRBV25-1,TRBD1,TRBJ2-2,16,TGTGCCAGCAGTAAATCCGGGACAGGGCTCACCGGGGAGCTGTTTTTT,CASSKSGTGLTGELFF
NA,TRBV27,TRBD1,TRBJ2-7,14,TGTGCCAGCTCCTGGCGGACAGGCGGCCACGAGCAGTACTTC,CASSWRTGGHEQYF
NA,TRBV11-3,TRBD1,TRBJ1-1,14,TGTGCCAGCAGCCGCGACAGGGGGTCCACTGAAGCTTTCTTT,CASSRDRGSTEAFF
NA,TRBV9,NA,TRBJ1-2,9,TGTGCCAGCGGCGCGGGCTACACCTTC,CASGAGYTF
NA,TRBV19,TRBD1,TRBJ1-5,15,TGTGCCAGTAATCGGAGACAGGGAGTTGGTCAGCCCCAGCATTTT,CASNRRQGVGQPQHF
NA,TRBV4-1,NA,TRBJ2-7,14,TGCGCCAGCAGCCAAGATCCGGGAACCTACGAGCAGTACTTC,CASSQDPGTYEQYF
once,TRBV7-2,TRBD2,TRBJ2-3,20,TGTGCCAGCAGCTTAGCCGGGCTAGCGGGGGGGCGAACTAGCACAGATACGCAGTATTTT,CASSLAGLAGGRTSTDTQYF
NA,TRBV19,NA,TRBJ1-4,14,TGTGCCAGTAGTACCCAGACGACGAGGGAAAAACTGTTTTTT,CASSTQTTREKLFF
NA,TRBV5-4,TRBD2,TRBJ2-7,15,TGTGCCAGCAGCTTCGGTGGCGGGGGGACCTACGAGCAGTACTTC,CASSFGGGGTYEQYF
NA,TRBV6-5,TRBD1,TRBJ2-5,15,TGTGCCAGCAGTCCGTGGACAGGGGGCGCAGAGACCCAGTACTTC,CASSPWTGGAETQYF
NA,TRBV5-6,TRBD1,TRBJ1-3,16,TGTGCCAGCTCCCGGGACAGGGGCGTCTCTGGAAACACCATATATTTT,CASSRDRGVSGNTIYF
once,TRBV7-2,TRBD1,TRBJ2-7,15,TGTGCCAGCAGCTCCAGGACAGGGGGCCTCTACGAGCAGTACTTC,CASSSRTGGLYEQYF
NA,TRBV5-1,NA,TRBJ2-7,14,TGCGCCAGCAGTCTGGAGGGACAGTCCTACGAGCAGTACTTC,CASSLEGQSYEQYF
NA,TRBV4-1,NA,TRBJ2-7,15,TGCGCCAGCAGCCAAGAGAGGAGCCCGGTCCGGGGGCAGTACTTC,CASSQERSPVRGQYF
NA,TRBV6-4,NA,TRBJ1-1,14,TGTGCCAGCAGTCCGACGTACAGTAACACTGAAGCTTTCTTT,CASSPTYSNTEAFF
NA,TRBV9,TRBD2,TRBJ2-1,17,TGTGCCAGCAGCGTAGTTGCAGCGGGGGGCGGAAACAATGAGCAGTTCTTC,CASSVVAAGGGNNEQFF
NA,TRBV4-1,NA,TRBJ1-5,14,TGCGCCAGCAGCCAAGGAGAGGACAATCAGCCCCAGCATTTT,CASSQGEDNQPQHF
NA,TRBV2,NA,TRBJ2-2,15,TGTGCCCTCCGAAGTGCAGGAATTTACACCGGGGAGCTGTTTTTT,CALRSAGIYTGELFF
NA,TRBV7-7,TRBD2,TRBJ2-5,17,TGTGCCAGCAGCTCCGGGACTAGCGGGGGGGCCCGGGAGACCCAGTACTTC,CASSSGTSGGARETQYF
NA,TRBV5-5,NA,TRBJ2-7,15,TGTGCCAGCAGCTTGAGACAGATGAGCTCCTACGAGCAGTACTTC,CASSLRQMSSYEQYF
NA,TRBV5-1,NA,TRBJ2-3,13,TGCGCCAGCAGCCTGAGGCACACAGATACGCAGTATTTT,CASSLRHTDTQYF
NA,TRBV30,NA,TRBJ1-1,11,TGTGCCTGGAACCGGGGTCTTGAAGCTTTCTTT,CAWNRGLEAFF
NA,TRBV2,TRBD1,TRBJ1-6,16,TGTGCCAGCAGTAGGGACAGGGGGCTTCTGGATTCACCCCTCCACTTT,CASSRDRGLLDSPLHF
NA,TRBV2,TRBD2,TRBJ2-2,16,TGTGCCAGCAATCTAGCGGGGGGTGCAGACACCGGGGAGCTGTTTTTT,CASNLAGGADTGELFF
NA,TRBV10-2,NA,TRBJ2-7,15,TGCGCCAGCAGTGAGCGGGCAGGGGTGGGCAACGAGCAGTACTTC,CASSERAGVGNEQYF
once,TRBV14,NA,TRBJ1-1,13,TGTGCCAGCAGCCAAGATCGGGGGACTGAAGCTTTCTTT,CASSQDRGTEAFF
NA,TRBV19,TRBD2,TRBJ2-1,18,TGTGCCAGTAGTTCCCCTCCGGGACTAGCGCCACTCTACAATGAGCAGTTCTTC,CASSSPPGLAPLYNEQFF
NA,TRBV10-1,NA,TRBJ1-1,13,TGCGCCAGCAGTGAGTCGATTACTTCTGAAGCTTTCTTT,CASSESITSEAFF
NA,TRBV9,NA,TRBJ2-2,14,TGTGCCAGCAGGGTTGACAGGAACACCGGGGAGCTGTTTTTT,CASRVDRNTGELFF
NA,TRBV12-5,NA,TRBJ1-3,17,TGTGCTAGTGGCCCCCCATCCACAGGGTTCTCTGGAAACACCATATATTTT,CASGPPSTGFSGNTIYF
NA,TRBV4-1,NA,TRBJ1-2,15,TGCGCCAGCAGCCAAAGGAGGGAGAGGGACTATGGCTACACCTTC,CASSQRRERDYGYTF
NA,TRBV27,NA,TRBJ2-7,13,TGTGCCAGCAGTGTACAGGGGGGGGACGAGCAGTACTTC,CASSVQGGDEQYF
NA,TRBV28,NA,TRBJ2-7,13,TGTGCCGGCTCGACAGGTCCCACCTACGAGCAGTACTTC,CAGSTGPTYEQYF
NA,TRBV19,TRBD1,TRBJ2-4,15,TGTGCCAGTAGCCCCGCACAGGGGACCAAAAACATTCAGTACTTC,CASSPAQGTKNIQYF
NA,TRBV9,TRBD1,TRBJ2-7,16,TGTGCCAGCAGCGTAGTTGACCGGGACAGGGCCTACGAGCAGTACTTC,CASSVVDRDRAYEQYF
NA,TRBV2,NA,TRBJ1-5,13,TGTGCCAGCCACATTTTTTCCAATCAGCCCCAGCATTTT,CASHIFSNQPQHF
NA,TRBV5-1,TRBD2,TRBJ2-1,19,TGCGCCAGCAGCTTGGCCGGGCTAGCGGGGGCCGTATCCTACAATGAGCAGTTCTTC,CASSLAGLAGAVSYNEQFF
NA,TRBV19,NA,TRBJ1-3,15,TGTGCCAGTAGTTTTACAGGGTTCTCTGGAAACACCATATATTTT,CASSFTGFSGNTIYF
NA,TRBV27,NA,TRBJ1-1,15,TGTGCCAGCACCAATCGGTGGGGCCTCGGCACTGAAGCTTTCTTT,CASTNRWGLGTEAFF
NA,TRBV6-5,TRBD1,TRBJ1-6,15,TGTGCCAGCAGGTATACGGACAGGGATAATTCACCCCTCCACTTT,CASRYTDRDNSPLHF